Detailed here is one T cell receptor (beta chain). It has no known antigen specificity. No base quality values were provided; no much bigger clone lies one nucleotide off. Participants in the prospective study were aged roughly 18 to 100 years, lived in 20 to 25 United States geographic areas, and enrolled through a virtual design. In the prospective study, cohorts were assigned on the basis of participant-reported clinical history obtained from a screening survey and a study questionnaire. For ImmuneRACE Cohort 3, a participant was defined as recovered based on two consecutive negative NP/OP PCR tests, clearance by a healthcare professional, or resolution of symptoms. In the prospective study, mobile phlebotomists collected whole blood, serum and a nasopharyngeal or oropharyngeal swab from each participant. Prospective study participants could optionally give additional blood draws and questionnaires over an approximately 2-month period. Before DNA extraction, prospective study blood samples were shipped either frozen or at room temperature.

Trimming leaves V shorter by 6 bases and J shorter by 7 bases, with the junction holding 12 bases beyond the gene matches. The CDR3 has 16 amino acids, counting the end cysteine and phenylalanine. The only DNA kept is the CDR3, 48 bases in frame from the first base. CDR1 and CDR2 (LNHDA, SQIVND) derive from the germline V gene (reference sequence). The data derive from a study of blood T cell repertoires in COVID-19 (dated by TCRdb to the early 2020s). Background on the whole study: Collaborator samples came from the United States, Italy and Spain and covered acute and convalescent phases of COVID-19. The samples were drawn from two sources: the first 160 participants of the ongoing ImmuneRACE study, and 1,254 subjects contributed by 6 global collaborators. A freely available public database, intended as a resource for researchers studying the immune response to SARS-CoV-2, is where the repertoires were released. The prospective study material was composed of cDNA or gDNA derived from T cells, B-cell-depleted T cells, or PBMCs. Subjects who had been exposed to COVID-19, were actively infected with it, or had recovered from it provided the deeply sampled blood TCRbeta repertoires that made up the dataset. Where HLA class I and class II types were available, the types were taken from metadata supplied by the sample provider, not from assay-based typing. A de-identified subject ID, COVID-19 status, age in years and sex were almost always included in the sample metadata.

TCRbeta CDR3 regions were amplified from genomic DNA using the immunoSEQ Assay, a bias-controlled multiplex PCR. Concerning the study's data processing: The number of nucleated cells in each sample was estimated from the amplification of reference gene primers within the assay. Sequence reads were collapsed and filtered to measure the absolute abundance of every unique TCRbeta CDR3 rearrangement. For each sample, productive Simpson clonality was calculated by taking the square root of Simpson's diversity index across productive rearrangements. Here the immuneACCESS table is served through TCRdb, limited to in-frame sequences with V and J called. Missing clones are a known gap in these copies; in checked studies unresolved V genes cover under half, and the rest lacks a known reason. V and J calls and clone size come straight from that table; D and trimming were deduced from the DNA. The sample table holds some 260,000 clones, of which around 89% were seen once. The top ten hold 8.8% of the sample.

What the work shows at the level of the full study, not this receptor alone: How much clinical and demographic metadata was included differed by source and by participant, and the metadata was provided uncurated.

The sequenced material came from PBMCs or T cells enriched from blood (not recorded which). The chain is encoded by TRBV19 joined to TRBJ2-1, with TRBD2 matching 10 junction bases. The receptor comes from a middle-aged man who had recovered from COVID-19. The nucleotide sequence is TGTGCCAGTAGACCCAACCTAGCGGGAGAGGGTAATGAGCAGTTCTTC. Its amino acids are CASRPNLAGEGNEQFF.